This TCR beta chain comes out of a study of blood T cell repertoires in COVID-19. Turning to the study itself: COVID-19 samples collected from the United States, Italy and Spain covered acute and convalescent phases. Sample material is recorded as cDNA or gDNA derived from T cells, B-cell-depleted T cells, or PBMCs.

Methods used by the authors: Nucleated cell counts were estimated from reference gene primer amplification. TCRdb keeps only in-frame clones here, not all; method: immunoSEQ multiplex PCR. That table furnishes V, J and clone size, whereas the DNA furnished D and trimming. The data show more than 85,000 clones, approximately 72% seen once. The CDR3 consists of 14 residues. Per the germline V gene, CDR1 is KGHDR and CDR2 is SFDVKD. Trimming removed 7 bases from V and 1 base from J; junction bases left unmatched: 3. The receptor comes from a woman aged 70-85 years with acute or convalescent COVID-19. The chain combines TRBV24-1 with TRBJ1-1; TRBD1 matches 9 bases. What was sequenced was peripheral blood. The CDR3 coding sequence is TGTGCCACCAGGGCGGACAGGGGGAACACTGAAGCTTTCTTT. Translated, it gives CATRADRGNTEAFF.